The present T cell receptor (beta chain) was sequenced within a study of cytomegalovirus exposure and HLA in healthy donors. It was with 60 Vbeta and 13 Jbeta primers that the PCR ran. Authors' processing steps: As a later analysis found, there were 70 million to 80 million unique TCR beta chains, of which roughly 11 million were shared. Produced via immunoSEQ multiplex PCR; TCRdb's table is partial and in-frame only. V and J calls and clone size are given by that table; D and trimming were obtained from the DNA. The sample contains around 150,000 clones, under 75% of which appear only once. Overall study results and limits: Listed as cytomegalovirus-associated were over 150 TCR beta chains. TCR association rates varied by HLA locus in a later analysis, with DRB1 highest and HLA-C lowest. 87-base-pair reads could not separate some V segments, including TRBV6-2 and TRBV6-3.

The CDR3 contains 18 residues. Germline trimming cut 0 bases from V and 4 bases from J; bases unmatched to any gene: 10. Germline values: CDR1 ENHRY, CDR2 SYGVKD. About this clone: What it recognizes is unknown.

This sequence joins TRBV10-3 and TRBJ2-7; 12 bases are a match to TRBD1. This TCR derives from a man aged 35-49 years in good health and CMV-seropositive. The sequenced material came from PBMCs. In nucleotides, the CDR3 is TGTGCCATCAGTGAGTCGGGGACAGGGGGCTCTCTGGGGTACGAGCAGTACTTC. Translated, it gives CAISESGTGGSLGYEQYF.